Following are 25 T cell receptor beta chains from one sample sequenced in a study of metastatic and nonmetastatic thyroid tumors. Thyroid surgery took place with no prior treatment in any patient. Using MiXCR, TCRdb re-called clones from the PCR reads. The sample has around 21,000 clones; more than 30% are singletons. The sample consisted of tumor tissue. The receptors here all came from a female donor with papillary thyroid cancer or a benign thyroid nodule (not recorded which). Some clones in this sample may be carry-over from other donors' samples.

About this clone: An end of the junction differs from the germline gene, which may be a read error. The chain couples TRBV9 to TRBJ2-7, with D perhaps matching TRBD1 (6 bases). Germline CDR1 reads SGDLS; CDR2 reads YYNGEE. The CDR3 consists of 14 residues. CDR3: CASSVGTDWGEKYF. CDR3 coding DNA: TGTGCCAGCAGCGTAGGGACAGATTGGGGCGAGAAGTACTTC.

The chain employs TRBV27 and TRBJ2-3; the D gene is possibly TRBD1 (6 bases). V lost 3 bases and J 1 base, leaving 11 bases between the germline ends. The germline V gene has CDR1 MNHEY and CDR2 SMNVEV (reference sequence). The CDR3 consists of 15 residues. In DNA, the CDR3 is TGTGCCAGCAGTTTTGGCAGGGGAGGCACAGATACGCAGTATTTT. This gives the protein CASSFGRGGTDTQYF.

This clone showed up just a few times. J is TRBJ1-2 and V is TRBV6-2 or TRBV6-3; 9 bases are shared with TRBD1. CDR3 size: 13 residues. The V gene end was trimmed by 6 bases and the J gene end by 4 bases; junction bases not matched to a gene: 3. Per germline, CDR1 MNHEY and CDR2 SVGEGT. CDR3 DNA sequence: TGTGCCAGCAGACGGACAGGGGCCTATGGCTACACCTTC. The encoded protein is CASRRTGAYGYTF.

The CDR3 DNA follows: TGCGCCAGCAGTTCCGGGCAGGCCTCATCAACCTTTCAAGAGACCCAGTACTTC. Protein product: CASSSGQASSTFQETQYF. The V and J genes are TRBV5-1 and TRBJ2-5; D is undetermined. The CDR3 sequence is 18 residues long. Germline-derived CDR1 and CDR2 are SGHRS and YFSETQ. Trimming pared 5 bases from V and 2 bases from J, leaving 25 bases between.

The chain uses TRBV12-3 or TRBV12-4 and TRBJ2-5; 7 bases align to TRBD2. Losses at the gene ends were 6 bases for V and 1 base for J; bases not matched to a gene: 2. The CDR3 has 13 residues. CDR3 nucleotide sequence: TGTGCCAGCAGACTAGCGATCCAAGAGACCCAGTACTTC. Protein product: CASRLAIQETQYF.

The J gene is TRBJ2-1, the V gene TRBV20-1; no definite D call. Germline V gives CDR1 DFQATT, CDR2 SNEGSKA (reference sequence). V gave up 0 bases and J gave up 15 bases, with 21 bases separating them. The CDR3 is 14 amino acids. The CDR3 DNA follows: TGCAGTGCTAGAGATAAGGGTGTGGAACTTAGGCTGTTCTTC. Protein: CSARDKGVELRLFF.

This clone was detected only a few times. The genes are TRBV7-3 and TRBJ2-7; D could derive from TRBD1 or TRBD2 (5 bases each). Trimming pared 5 bases from V and 5 bases from J, leaving 16 bases between. CDR3 length equals 14 residues. Germline V CDR1 and CDR2: SGHTA, FQGTGA. DNA for the CDR3: TGTGCCAGCAGCCTTAACGCCGGGACCGACGAGCAGTACTTC. This encodes CASSLNAGTDEQYF.

As to this clone: This could be a read error, since a much larger clone is one nucleotide away. This chain uses TRBV19 with TRBJ2-7; the D gene is possibly TRBD2 (6 bases). The CDR3 length is 12 residues. The germline V gene has CDR1 LNHDA and CDR2 SQIVND (reference sequence). The CDR3 DNA follows: TGTGCCAGTAGGGGGGACTCCTACGATCAGTACTTC. Translating it yields CASRGDSYDQYF.

This clone was recorded many times. V gene TRBV27 combines with J gene TRBJ1-1, with D unclear. Trimming cost V 3 bases and J 1 base, with 12 bases left between them. CDR1 is MNHEY, CDR2 SMNVEV, per germline (reference sequence). The CDR3 runs to 15 residues. The CDR3 DNA reads TGTGCCAGCAGTTTCGCTTCGGCAGGGAACACTGAAGCTTTCTTT. Encoded protein: CASSFASAGNTEAFF.

This clone showed up just a few times. The chain is built from TRBV9 and TRBJ2-2; no definite D call. The V gene lost 4 bases and the J gene lost 3 bases, with 4 bases spanning the gap. The CDR3 extends over 12 amino acids. Looked up from germline, CDR1 is SGDLS and CDR2 is YYNGEE. In nucleotides, the CDR3 is TGTGCCAGCAGCCCCCACACCGGGGAGCTGTTTTTT. Encoded protein: CASSPHTGELFF. Variable domain in full (rest from reference TRBV9 and TRBJ2-2): DSGVTQTPKHLITATGQRVTLRCSPRSGDLSVYWYQQSLDQGLQFLIQYYNGEERAKGNILERFSAQQFPDLHSELNLSSLELGDSALYFCASSPHTGELFFGEGSRLTVL.

This clone has only a few counts. The CDR3 is CASSGGLGYTF. CDR3 nucleotide sequence: TGTGCCAGCAGTGGGGGGCTTGGCTACACCTTC. The J gene is TRBJ1-2, the V gene TRBV6-1; D perhaps matches TRBD1 (6 bases). The CDR3 length is 11 residues. The germline V gene has CDR1 MNHNS and CDR2 SASEGT. V dropped 4 bases and J dropped 7 bases, with 7 bases sitting between them.

V is TRBV19 and J is TRBJ2-7, with 10 positions matching TRBD2. CDR1 LNHDA and CDR2 SQIVND come from the germline V gene (reference sequence). The CDR3 has 14 amino acids. Unmatched junction bases numbered 5, after V lost 5 bases and J lost 4 bases. CDR3 protein: CASSGLAGAYEQYF. The CDR3 DNA reads TGTGCCAGTAGTGGCCTAGCGGGGGCTTACGAGCAGTACTTC.

The chain employs TRBV20-1 and TRBJ2-7, with 13 positions matching TRBD2. The CDR3 has 13 residues. Trimming took 5 bases from V and 6 from J; bases not matched to a gene: 4. Germline CDR1 is DFQATT and CDR2 is SNEGSKA (reference sequence). The CDR3 loop reads CSALLAGGGEQYF. CDR3 DNA: TGCAGTGCTCTACTAGCGGGAGGGGGCGAGCAGTACTTC.

The sample holds one count of this clone. V gene TRBV9 combines with J gene TRBJ2-2; a possible D gene is TRBD2 (6 bases). CDR3 length equals 16 residues. Per the germline V gene, CDR1 is SGDLS and CDR2 is YYNGEE. V lost 0 bases and J 3 bases, leaving 12 bases between the germline ends. The CDR3 region is CASSVEGWEDTGELFF. CDR3 DNA: TGTGCCAGCAGCGTAGAGGGCTGGGAGGACACCGGGGAGCTGTTTTTT.

A few counts support this clone. The chain uses TRBV6-1 and TRBJ2-7; D unclear. V lost 7 bases and J lost 2, with 15 bases in between. The CDR3 is made up of 14 amino acids. Per the germline V gene, CDR1 is MNHNS and CDR2 is SASEGT. CDR3 sequence reads: CASKALTPTYEQYF. In nucleotides, the CDR3 is TGTGCCAGCAAGGCACTCACACCGACCTACGAGCAGTACTTC.

This clone was seen a handful of times. The chain employs TRBV6-1 and TRBJ1-1, with 9 bases that match TRBD1. CDR1 is MNHNS, CDR2 SASEGT, per germline. CDR3 size: 15 residues. V was pared by 5 bases and J by 4 bases, with 8 bases of the junction left unmatched. In DNA form, the CDR3 reads TGTGCCAGCAGTACCATACAGGGGGCCGGCACTGAAGCTTTCTTT. Encoded protein: CASSTIQGAGTEAFF.

This clone has more than one count but fewer than ten. The V call is TRBV6-1, the J call TRBJ2-3; D not resolved. Deletions cut 6 bases from V and 0 bases from J, with 7 bases between. The CDR3 is made up of 13 amino acids. CDR1 and CDR2 (germline): MNHNS, SASEGT. The CDR3 DNA is TGTGCCAGCAGGCAAGGGAGCACAGATACGCAGTATTTT. Its translation is CASRQGSTDTQYF.

The genes are TRBV6-1 and TRBJ1-1; 8 positions match TRBD1. CDR1 is MNHNS and CDR2 is SASEGT in the germline V gene. Trimming cost V 8 bases and J 11 bases; bases outside gene matches: 19. The CDR3 is 15 amino acids. CDR3 nucleotide sequence: TGTGCCAGCTCCGAAGACGGGCAGGGGGCGAGCATGGCTTTCTTT. Protein product: CASSEDGQGASMAFF.

This chain links TRBV9 with TRBJ2-5; a possible D gene is TRBD2 (5 bases). Germline CDR1 SGDLS, CDR2 YYNGEE. CDR3 length: 14 amino acids. The V and J ends lost 3 bases and 4 bases respectively, with 13 bases between them. In DNA, the CDR3 is TGTGCCAGCAGCGGAGTACTAGAGGGAGAGACCCAGTACTTC. Translated, it gives CASSGVLEGETQYF.

This clone has more than one count but fewer than ten. This chain joins TRBV27 and TRBJ2-1; 8 nucleotides agree with TRBD1. The V segment lost 3 bases and the J segment 6 bases; nucleotides outside the gene matches: 7. Germline V lookup: CDR1 MNHEY, CDR2 SMNVEV (reference sequence). The CDR3 consists of 15 residues. CDR3 in amino acids: CASSLTTQGGNEQFF. In DNA, the CDR3 is TGTGCCAGCAGTTTGACAACACAGGGGGGCAATGAGCAGTTCTTC.

V is TRBV28 and J is TRBJ2-7, with TRBD2 matching over 9 bases. Looked up from germline, CDR1 is MDHEN and CDR2 is SYDVKM. The CDR3 is 14 residues long. The V and J ends lost 5 bases and 0 bases, in that order; junction bases with no gene match: 2. CDR3 DNA: TGTGCCAGCAGTCGACTAGCGGTCTCCTACGAGCAGTACTTC. Translated, it gives CASSRLAVSYEQYF.

The V and J genes are TRBV7-2 and TRBJ2-2; no definite D call. Trimming left V 1 base short and J 4 bases short, with 10 bases between. The CDR3 consists of 15 residues. CDR1 is SGHTA and CDR2 is FQGNSA in the germline V gene. The CDR3 DNA sequence: TGTGCCAGCAGCTTAGGGATTGGAATCACCGGGGAGCTGTTTTTT. This sequence encodes CASSLGIGITGELFF.

The sample holds a few counts of this clone. The chain is built from TRBV11-2 and TRBJ2-7; the match to TRBD2 covers 13 bases. The CDR3 length is 16 residues. V trimming: 3 bases; J trimming: 2 bases; junction bases outside the gene matches: 4. CDR1 SGHAT and CDR2 FQNNGV come from the germline V gene. The CDR3 region is CASSFTSGGVPYEQYF. For the CDR3, the DNA is TGTGCCAGCAGCTTTACTAGCGGGGGGGTCCCCTACGAGCAGTACTTC.

This clone was seen only a few times. The chain couples TRBV5-1 to TRBJ1-2, with TRBD1 identical over 10 bases. Germline values: CDR1 SGHRS, CDR2 YFSETQ. V lost 3 bases, J lost 7 bases, and 6 bases stayed unmatched. The length of the CDR3 is 14 residues. The CDR3 nucleotides read TGCGCCAGCAGCTCCGGACAGGGGGTGAGTGGCTACACCTTC. Encoded protein: CASSSGQGVSGYTF.

The chain carries TRBV4-1 and TRBJ2-7; D remains unclear. The CDR3 spans 13 residues. V dropped 4 bases and J dropped 2 bases, with 9 bases sitting between them. The germline gives CDR1 MGHRA, CDR2 YSYEKL. CDR3 bases: TGCGCCAGCAGCCCAGGACCGGCCTACGAGCAGTACTTC. Its translation is CASSPGPAYEQYF.